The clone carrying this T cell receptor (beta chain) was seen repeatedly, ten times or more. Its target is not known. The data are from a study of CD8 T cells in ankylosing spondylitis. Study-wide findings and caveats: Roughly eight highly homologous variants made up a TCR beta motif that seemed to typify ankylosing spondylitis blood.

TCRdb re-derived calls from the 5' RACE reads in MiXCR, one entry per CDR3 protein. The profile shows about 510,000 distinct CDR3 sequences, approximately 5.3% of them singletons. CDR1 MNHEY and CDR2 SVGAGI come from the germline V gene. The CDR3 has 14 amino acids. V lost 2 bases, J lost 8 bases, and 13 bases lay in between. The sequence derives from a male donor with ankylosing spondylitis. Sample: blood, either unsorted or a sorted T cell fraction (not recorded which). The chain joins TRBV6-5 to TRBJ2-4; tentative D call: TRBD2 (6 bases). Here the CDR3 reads CASSYAGRLDIQYF. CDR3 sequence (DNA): TGTGCCAGCAGTTACGCCGGGAGATTGGACATTCAGTACTTC.